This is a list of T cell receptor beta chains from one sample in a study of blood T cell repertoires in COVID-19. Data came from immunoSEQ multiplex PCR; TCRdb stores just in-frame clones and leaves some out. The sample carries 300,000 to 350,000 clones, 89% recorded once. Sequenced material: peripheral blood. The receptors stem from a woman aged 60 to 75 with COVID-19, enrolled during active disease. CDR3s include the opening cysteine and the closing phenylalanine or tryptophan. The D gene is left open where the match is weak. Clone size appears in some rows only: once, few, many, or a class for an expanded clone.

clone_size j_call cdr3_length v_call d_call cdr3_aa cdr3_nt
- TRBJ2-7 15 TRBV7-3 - CASSLTGHSTAEQYF TGTGCCAGCAGCTTAACGGGACACAGCACCGCCGAGCAGTACTTC
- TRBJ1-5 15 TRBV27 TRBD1 CASSPRTGVSQPQHF TGTGCCAGCAGTCCCCGCACAGGGGTCAGTCAGCCCCAGCATTTT
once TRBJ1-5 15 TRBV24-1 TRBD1 CATSDPQGEFKPQHF TGTGCCACCAGTGATCCCCAGGGGGAATTTAAGCCCCAGCATTTT
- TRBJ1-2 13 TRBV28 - CASSGGTNYGYTF TGTGCCAGCAGTGGCGGGACTAACTATGGCTACACCTTC
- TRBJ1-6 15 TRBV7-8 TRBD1 CASSLGYRGRSPLHF TGTGCCAGCAGCTTGGGGTACAGGGGACGATCACCCCTCCACTTT
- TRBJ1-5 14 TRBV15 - CATSRGGFNQPQHF TGTGCCACCAGCAGAGGCGGTTTCAATCAGCCCCAGCATTTT
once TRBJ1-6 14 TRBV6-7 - CASSYSSRYSPLHF TGTGCCAGCAGTTACTCGAGTCGGTATTCACCCCTCCACTTT
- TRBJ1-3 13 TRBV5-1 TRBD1 CASSRDSRNTIYF TGCGCCAGCAGCCGGGACAGCCGAAACACCATATATTTT
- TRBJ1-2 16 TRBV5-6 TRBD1 CASRRQGALANYGYTF TGTGCCAGCAGACGACAGGGGGCGCTAGCTAACTATGGCTACACCTTC
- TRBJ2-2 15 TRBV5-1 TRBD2 CASSATSSNTGELFF TGCGCCAGCAGCGCGACTAGCTCGAACACCGGGGAGCTGTTTTTT
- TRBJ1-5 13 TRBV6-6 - CASVLQGYQPQHF TGTGCCAGCGTACTTCAGGGGTATCAGCCCCAGCATTTT
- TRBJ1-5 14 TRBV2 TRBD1 CASNDRGNNQPQHF TGTGCCAGCAATGACAGGGGGAACAATCAGCCCCAGCATTTT
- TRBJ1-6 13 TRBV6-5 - CASKRDHNSPLHF TGTGCCAGCAAGAGGGATCATAATTCACCCCTCCACTTT
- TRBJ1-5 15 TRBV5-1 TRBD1 CASSLATGGGQPQHF TGCGCCAGCAGCTTGGCTACAGGGGGCGGTCAGCCCCAGCATTTT
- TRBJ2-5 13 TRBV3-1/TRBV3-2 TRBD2 CASSAAGSETQYF TGTGCCAGCAGCGCAGCGGGGTCGGAGACCCAGTACTTC
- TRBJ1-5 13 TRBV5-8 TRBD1 CASNGQGGQPQHF TGTGCCAGTAACGGACAGGGTGGGCAGCCCCAGCATTTT